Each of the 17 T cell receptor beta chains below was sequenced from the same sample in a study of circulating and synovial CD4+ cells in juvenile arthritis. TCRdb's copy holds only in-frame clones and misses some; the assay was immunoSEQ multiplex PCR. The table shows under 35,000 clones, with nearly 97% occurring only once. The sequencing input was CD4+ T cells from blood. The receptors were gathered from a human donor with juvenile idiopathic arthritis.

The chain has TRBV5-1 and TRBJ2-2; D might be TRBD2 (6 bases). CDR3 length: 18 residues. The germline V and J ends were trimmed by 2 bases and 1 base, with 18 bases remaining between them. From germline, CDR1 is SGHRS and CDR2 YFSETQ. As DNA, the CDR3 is TGCGCCAGCAGCTTAGGCCCTACCTCGGGACTGAACACCGGGGAGCTGTTTTTT. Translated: CASSLGPTSGLNTGELFF.

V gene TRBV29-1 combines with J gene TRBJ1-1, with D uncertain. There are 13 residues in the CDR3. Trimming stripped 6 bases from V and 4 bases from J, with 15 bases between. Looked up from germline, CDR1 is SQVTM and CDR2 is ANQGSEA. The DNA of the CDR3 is TGCAGCGTCGAGAGTTACTTGTCCACTGAAGCTTTCTTT. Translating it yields CSVESYLSTEAFF.

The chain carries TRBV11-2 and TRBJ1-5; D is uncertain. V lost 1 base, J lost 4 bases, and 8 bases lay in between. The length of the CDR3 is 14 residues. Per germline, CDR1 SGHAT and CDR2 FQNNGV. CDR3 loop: CASSLGANNQPQHF. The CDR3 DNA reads TGTGCCAGCAGCTTAGGCGCGAATAATCAGCCCCAGCATTTT.

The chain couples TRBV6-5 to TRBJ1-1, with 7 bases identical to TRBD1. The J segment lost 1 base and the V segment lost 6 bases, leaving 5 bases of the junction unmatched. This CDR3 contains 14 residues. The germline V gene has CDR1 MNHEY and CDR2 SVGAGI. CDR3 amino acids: CASSPGTANTEAFF. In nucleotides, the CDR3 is TGTGCCAGCAGCCCGGGGACAGCGAACACTGAAGCTTTCTTT.

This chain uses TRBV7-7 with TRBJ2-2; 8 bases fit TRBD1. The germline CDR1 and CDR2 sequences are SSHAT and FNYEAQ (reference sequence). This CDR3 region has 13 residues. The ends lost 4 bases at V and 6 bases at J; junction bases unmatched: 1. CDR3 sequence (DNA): TGTGCCAGCAGCTCAGGGGGCCCCGGGGAGCTGTTTTTT. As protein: CASSSGGPGELFF.

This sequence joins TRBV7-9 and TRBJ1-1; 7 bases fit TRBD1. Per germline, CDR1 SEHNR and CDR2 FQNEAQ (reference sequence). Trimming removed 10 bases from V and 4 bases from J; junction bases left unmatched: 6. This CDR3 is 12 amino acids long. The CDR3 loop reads CATTTGVTEAFF. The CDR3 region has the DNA TGTGCCACGACAACAGGGGTCACTGAAGCTTTCTTT.

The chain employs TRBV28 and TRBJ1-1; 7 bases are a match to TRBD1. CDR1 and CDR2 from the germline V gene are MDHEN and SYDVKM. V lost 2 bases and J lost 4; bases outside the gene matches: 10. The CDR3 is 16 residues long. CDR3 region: CASSLHPGQYITEAFF. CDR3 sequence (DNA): TGTGCCAGCAGTTTACATCCGGGACAGTATATCACTGAAGCTTTCTTT.

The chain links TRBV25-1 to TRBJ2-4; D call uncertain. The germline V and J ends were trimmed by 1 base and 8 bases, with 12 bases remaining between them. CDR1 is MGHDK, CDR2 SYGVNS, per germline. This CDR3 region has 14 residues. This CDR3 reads CASSESGSQDIQYF. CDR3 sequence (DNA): TGTGCCAGCAGTGAATCCGGCTCCCAGGACATTCAGTACTTC. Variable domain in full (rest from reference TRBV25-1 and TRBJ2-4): EADIYQTPRYLVIGTGKKITLECSQTMGHDKMYWYQQDPGMELHLIHYSYGVNSTEKGDLSSESTVSRIRTEHFPLTLESARPSHTSQYLCASSESGSQDIQYFGAGTRLSVL.

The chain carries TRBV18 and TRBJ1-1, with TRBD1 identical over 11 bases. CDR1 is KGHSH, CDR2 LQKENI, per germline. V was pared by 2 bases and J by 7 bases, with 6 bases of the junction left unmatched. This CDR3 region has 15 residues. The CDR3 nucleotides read TGTGCCAGCTCACCAGCGGACAGGGGGCAGAGTGAAGCTTTCTTT. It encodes CASSPADRGQSEAFF.

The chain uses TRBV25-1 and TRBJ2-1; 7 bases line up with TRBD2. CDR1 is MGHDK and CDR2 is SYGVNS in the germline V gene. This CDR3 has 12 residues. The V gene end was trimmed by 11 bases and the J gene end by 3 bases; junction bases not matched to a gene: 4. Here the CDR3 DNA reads TGTGCCGCCTGGGGGGGCTACAATGAGCAGTTCTTC. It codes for CAAWGGYNEQFF. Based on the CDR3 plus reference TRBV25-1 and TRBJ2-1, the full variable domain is EADIYQTPRYLVIGTGKKITLECSQTMGHDKMYWYQQDPGMELHLIHYSYGVNSTEKGDLSSESTVSRIRTEHFPLTLESARPSHTSQYLCAAWGGYNEQFFGPGTRLTVL.

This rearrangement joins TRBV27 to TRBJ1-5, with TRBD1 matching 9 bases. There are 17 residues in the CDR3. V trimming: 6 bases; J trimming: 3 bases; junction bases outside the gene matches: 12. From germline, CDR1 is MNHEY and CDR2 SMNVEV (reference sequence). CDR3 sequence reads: CASRPDPGTGYNQPQHF. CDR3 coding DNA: TGTGCCAGCAGACCGGACCCCGGGACAGGGTACAATCAGCCCCAGCATTTT.

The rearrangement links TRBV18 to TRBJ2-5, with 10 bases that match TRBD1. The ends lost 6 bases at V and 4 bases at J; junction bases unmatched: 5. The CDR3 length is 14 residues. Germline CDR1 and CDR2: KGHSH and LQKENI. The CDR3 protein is CASSRQGAGETQYF. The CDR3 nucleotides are TGTGCCAGCTCCAGACAGGGGGCTGGAGAGACCCAGTACTTC. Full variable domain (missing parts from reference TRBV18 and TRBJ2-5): NAGVMQNPRHLVRRRGQEARLRCSPMKGHSHVYWYRQLPEEGLKFMVYLQKENIIDESGMPKERFSAEFPKEGPSILRIQQVVRGDSAAYFCASSRQGAGETQYFGPGTRLLVL.

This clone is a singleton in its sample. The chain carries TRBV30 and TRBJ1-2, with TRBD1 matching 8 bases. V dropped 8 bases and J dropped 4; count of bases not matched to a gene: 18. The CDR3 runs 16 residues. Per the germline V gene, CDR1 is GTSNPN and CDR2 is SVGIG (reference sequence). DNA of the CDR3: TGTGCCAACTTGGGGGGGCAGGGGGCCTACCTCTATGGCTACACCTTC. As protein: CANLGGQGAYLYGYTF. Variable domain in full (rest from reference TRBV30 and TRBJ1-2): SQTIHQWPATLVQPVGSPLSLECTVEGTSNPNLYWYRQAAGRGLQLLFYSVGIGQISSEVPQNLSASRPQDRQFILSSKKLLLSDSGFYLCANLGGQGAYLYGYTFGSGTRLTVV.

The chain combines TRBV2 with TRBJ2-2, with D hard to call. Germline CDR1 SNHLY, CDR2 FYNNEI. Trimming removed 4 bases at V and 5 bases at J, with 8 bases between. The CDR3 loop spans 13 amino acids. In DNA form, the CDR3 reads TGTGCCAGCAGTGTACAATGGACCGGGGAGCTGTTTTTT. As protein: CASSVQWTGELFF.

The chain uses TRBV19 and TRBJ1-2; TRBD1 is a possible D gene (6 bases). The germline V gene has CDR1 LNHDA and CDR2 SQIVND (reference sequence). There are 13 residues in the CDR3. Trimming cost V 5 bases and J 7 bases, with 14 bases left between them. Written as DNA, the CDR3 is TGTGCCAGTAGTCCGGGACAAGAGTCTGGCTACACCTTC. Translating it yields CASSPGQESGYTF.

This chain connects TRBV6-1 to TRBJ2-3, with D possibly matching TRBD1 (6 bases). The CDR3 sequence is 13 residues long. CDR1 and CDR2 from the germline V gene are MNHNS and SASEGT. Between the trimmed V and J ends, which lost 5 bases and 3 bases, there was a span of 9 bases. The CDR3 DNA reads TGTGCCAGCAGTCTAACAGGGACAGATACGCAGTATTTT. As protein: CASSLTGTDTQYF.

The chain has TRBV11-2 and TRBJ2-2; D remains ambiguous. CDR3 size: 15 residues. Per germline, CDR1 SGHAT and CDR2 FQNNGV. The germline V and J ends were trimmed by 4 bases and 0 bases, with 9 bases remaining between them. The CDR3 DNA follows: TGTGCCAGCAGCTCTACGCGTACGAACACCGGGGAGCTGTTTTTT. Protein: CASSSTRTNTGELFF.